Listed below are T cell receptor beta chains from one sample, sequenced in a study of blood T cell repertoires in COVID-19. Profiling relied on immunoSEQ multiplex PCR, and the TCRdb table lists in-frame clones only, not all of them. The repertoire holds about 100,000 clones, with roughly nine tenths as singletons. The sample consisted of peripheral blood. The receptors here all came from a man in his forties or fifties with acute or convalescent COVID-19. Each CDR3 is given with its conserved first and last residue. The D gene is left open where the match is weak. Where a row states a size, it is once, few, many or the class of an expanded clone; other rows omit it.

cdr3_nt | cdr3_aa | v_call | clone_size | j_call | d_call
TGCAGCGCCACCACCGGGACAGGCGAAAAACTGTTTTTT | CSATTGTGEKLFF | TRBV29-1 | NA | TRBJ1-4 | TRBD1
TGTGCCAGCAGCCAAACCGGGACAGGGGCAAACACCATATATTTT | CASSQTGTGANTIYF | TRBV3-1/TRBV3-2 | NA | TRBJ1-3 | TRBD1
TGTGCCAGCAGGGGCCCCGGGGGGCCCCCTGAAGCTTTCTTT | CASRGPGGPPEAFF | TRBV2 | NA | TRBJ1-1 | NA
TGTGCCACTTCCCACAGAACTTATAATTCACCCCTCCACTTT | CATSHRTYNSPLHF | TRBV6-5 | NA | TRBJ1-6 | NA
TGTGCCAGCACTAGACAGGGGGGGAATTCACCCCTCCACTTT | CASTRQGGNSPLHF | TRBV6-5 | NA | TRBJ1-6 | TRBD1
TGTGCCAGCAGCGGATGGACGAGGACTAGCACAGATACGCAGTATTTT | CASSGWTRTSTDTQYF | TRBV7-8 | NA | TRBJ2-3 | NA
TGTGCCAGCAGTTTTTACCGCTCGGGGAATTCACCCCTCCACTTT | CASSFYRSGNSPLHF | TRBV28 | NA | TRBJ1-6 | NA
TGTGCCAGCAGTGAAGCGGGCAACAACTACAATGAGCAGTTCTTC | CASSEAGNNYNEQFF | TRBV2 | NA | TRBJ2-1 | NA
TGTGCCAGTACCCCCCGGGACAGGGCTCAGCCCCAGCATTTT | CASTPRDRAQPQHF | TRBV19 | NA | TRBJ1-5 | TRBD1
TGCGCCAGCAGCCAAGGATTCGGAGAGTCACCCCTCCACTTT | CASSQGFGESPLHF | TRBV4-1 | NA | TRBJ1-6 | NA
TGCGCCAGCAGCTTAGATACGACAGGGTCGAGTAATAATGGCTACACCTTC | CASSLDTTGSSNNGYTF | TRBV5-1 | NA | TRBJ1-2 | TRBD1
TGTGCCAGCAGCTTGGGGGGACAGGGGAGAGAGACCCAGTACTTC | CASSLGGQGRETQYF | TRBV7-9 | NA | TRBJ2-5 | TRBD1
TGCGCCAGCAGCTTGGACTCGTCCCGGGCGAACACCGGGGAGCTGTTTTTT | CASSLDSSRANTGELFF | TRBV5-1 | NA | TRBJ2-2 | NA
TGTGCCAGCAGCCCGACTAGCCAAGAGACCCAGTACTTC | CASSPTSQETQYF | TRBV6-6 | NA | TRBJ2-5 | NA
TGTGCCAGCAGCCAAGTTTCGGGGGTATCCACAGATACGCAGTATTTT | CASSQVSGVSTDTQYF | TRBV4-2 | NA | TRBJ2-3 | NA
TGTGCCAGCAGCCAATCAACAGGTATGAACACTGAAGCTTTCTTT | CASSQSTGMNTEAFF | TRBV7-8 | NA | TRBJ1-1 | NA
TGTGCCAGCAGCCCACGGGGGGCAGGGTCGATAGATAATTCACCCCTCCACTTT | CASSPRGAGSIDNSPLHF | TRBV7-9 | NA | TRBJ1-6 | NA
TGTGCCAGCTCGCCCGGGGTAGGAGCTTTCTTT | CASSPGVGAFF | TRBV18 | once | TRBJ1-1 | NA
TGTGCCAGCAGAGACTTAGCGGGGGGGCCTAGAGAGCAGTTCTTC | CASRDLAGGPREQFF | TRBV2 | NA | TRBJ2-1 | TRBD2
TGTGCCAGCAGCTCCTGGACAGGGCCTAACTATGGCTACACCTTC | CASSSWTGPNYGYTF | TRBV9 | NA | TRBJ1-2 | TRBD1
TGTGCCAGCAGCTTGTGGGGGCGGACGGCGGGTCAGCCCCAGCATTTT | CASSLWGRTAGQPQHF | TRBV5-8 | NA | TRBJ1-5 | NA
TGTGCCAGCAGTTCACGGGACAGGGGAAGCAATCAGCCCCAGCATTTT | CASSSRDRGSNQPQHF | TRBV6-6 | NA | TRBJ1-5 | TRBD1
TGTGCCAGTTCATTCCAGGGAGGTGGCGACGAGCAGTACTTC | CASSFQGGGDEQYF | TRBV19 | NA | TRBJ2-7 | NA
TGTGCCAGCAGTCCCGTGTCAGAGACCCAGTACTTC | CASSPVSETQYF | TRBV28 | NA | TRBJ2-5 | NA
TGTGCCTGGAGTGTATCAGGGCCCGGGCAGCCCCAGCATTTT | CAWSVSGPGQPQHF | TRBV30 | NA | TRBJ1-5 | NA
TGTGCCAGAGGGACAGGGGCGAACACTGAAGCTTTCTTT | CARGTGANTEAFF | TRBV2 | NA | TRBJ1-1 | TRBD1
TGTGCCAGCAGTTTAGGCAGGGTTCAGCCCCAGCATTTT | CASSLGRVQPQHF | TRBV6-5 | few | TRBJ1-5 | NA
TGCGCCAGCAGCTTAGGAGGGGCTGGGACAGATACGCAGTATTTT | CASSLGGAGTDTQYF | TRBV5-1 | NA | TRBJ2-3 | NA
TGTGCCAGCAGCCCCCCGTTAGGGGGCGGCTGGGAGACCCAGTACTTC | CASSPPLGGGWETQYF | TRBV7-9 | once | TRBJ2-5 | TRBD1
TGTGCCAGTAGTATAGGGGGACAGCGTGGACAGCCCCAGCATTTT | CASSIGGQRGQPQHF | TRBV19 | NA | TRBJ1-5 | TRBD1